This TCR beta chain appears in the sequencing data of a study of T cells in Graves' hyperthyroidism and ophthalmopathy (dated by TCRdb to about 2019). The study in broad terms: Peripheral blood was sampled at the time of initial diagnosis, prior to any treatment. TCR V-J signatures able to tell the groups apart were searched for in a discovery cohort of 90 to 100 patients, of whom roughly 42 had Graves' ophthalmopathy and roughly 57 had stable Graves' hyperthyroidism. Whether ophthalmopathy could be predicted prospectively was tested in an independent validation cohort made up of under 20 hyperthyroidism patients plus 17 patients who later progressed to ophthalmopathy. For training and testing, the 100 or so patients in the discovery cohort were randomly divided in a 7:3 ratio. Thyroid tissue and blood T-cell repertoires from several Graves' hyperthyroidism patients were also compared in the study. Following sampling, methimazole starting at 30 mg daily was given to hyperthyroidism patients, and high-dose intravenous methylprednisolone was given to ophthalmopathy patients. The paper describes TCR Vbeta CDR3 sequencing of 135 peripheral blood samples, made up of some 40 ophthalmopathy patients, roughly 72 hyperthyroidism patients and roughly 17 progressor patients. Study-level results and caveats: A model built on a 13 V-J signature distinguished ophthalmopathy from stable hyperthyroidism, reaching about 88% sensitivity and 81.08% specificity in cross-validation and 80%/75% in testing. In validation, the model predicted progression to ophthalmopathy a median of roughly 6.1 months before onset, with approximately 70% sensitivity and roughly 72% specificity. No statistical method was used to fix the sample size in advance, and group allocation was not hidden from the investigators. Most expanded thyroid clonotypes (frequency above 0.001) were also detected in blood, a finding suggesting that blood repertoires may reflect thyroid immune responses.

A patient counted as having stable Graves' hyperthyroidism if no progression to ophthalmopathy occurred over 18 months of follow-up. The hyperthyroidism patients were between 18 and 65 years old and newly diagnosed, with a disease duration of less than 2 months. Exclusion was applied to patients with uncontrolled infections, other autoimmune diseases, pregnancy or lactation. Clinical symptoms, serum thyroxine and TRAb, thyroid ultrasound, and orbital computed tomography formed the basis for the diagnoses. PBMCs were isolated from 10 ml of fresh peripheral blood by Ficoll-Paque density gradient centrifugation. Trizol reagent was used to extract total RNA, and RNA quality was then checked on an Agilent 2100 Bioanalyzer. CDR1 and CDR2 are read off the germline V gene as ENHRY and SYGVKD. V is reduced by 0 bases and J by 0 bases, leaving a spacing of 12 bases between them. The CDR3 starts with the cysteine, ends with the phenylalanine, and has 16 residues. Only CDR3 DNA is held: 48 bases, read in frame from base 1.

Amplification of TCR beta CDR3 regions was carried out from RNA transcripts. For the first round of RT-PCR on the TCR CDR3, the HTBI primer set was used together with the Qiagen OneStep RT-PCR kit. Libraries were constructed in a second round of multiplex PCR, after which size selection and purification were carried out. Libraries were sequenced paired-end with 100 bp reads on an Illumina HiSeq2000. The study's own analysis went as follows. SOAPnuke was used to process the raw data, with reads discarded if the reads contained adapters or uncalled bases, had a mean Phred below 15, or lacked an exact constant-primer or identifier match. High-quality paired reads were merged with COPE v1.2.5, and unique nucleotide sequences were defined as clonotypes. MiTCR v1.1 was used to align clonotypes to the IMGT TRBV, TRBD and TRBJ reference segments. Analysis was restricted to V-J combinations with a frequency above 0.0001, which covered roughly 99% of repertoires. The TCS score was defined as the ratio of F50 (clonal expansion) to E x V (chaos), calculated using BLOSUM62-based TCRdist between CDR3 peptides within each V-J. Welch's t-statistics and random forest reduced just over 500 V-J features to 10 to 15, which were used in a naive Bayes classifier (R e1071). TCRdb handled the public reads itself, with Q25 trimming in fastp and clone calling in MiXCR, and kept productive beta chains. Each entry is one CDR3 protein sequence, shown with its most common DNA and genes. These V and J calls are TCRdb output, not the study's own analysis. The sample data list 200,000 to 250,000 distinct CDR3 sequences, and about 15% of these were observed just once. Clones ranked in the top ten supply roughly 50% of the sample.

A remark on this clonotype: This receptor's antigen is unknown. No base qualities exist here, and no much larger clone lies one base off it.

The rearranged chain carries TRBV10-3 and TRBJ2-7, with no confident D gene call. The sequencing input was blood. This TCR came from a man aged 45-65 years with Graves' hyperthyroidism. The bases are TGTGCCATCAGTGAGTCGGGGTCAGGCTACTCCTACGAGCAGTACTTC. Its translation is CAISESGSGYSYEQYF.